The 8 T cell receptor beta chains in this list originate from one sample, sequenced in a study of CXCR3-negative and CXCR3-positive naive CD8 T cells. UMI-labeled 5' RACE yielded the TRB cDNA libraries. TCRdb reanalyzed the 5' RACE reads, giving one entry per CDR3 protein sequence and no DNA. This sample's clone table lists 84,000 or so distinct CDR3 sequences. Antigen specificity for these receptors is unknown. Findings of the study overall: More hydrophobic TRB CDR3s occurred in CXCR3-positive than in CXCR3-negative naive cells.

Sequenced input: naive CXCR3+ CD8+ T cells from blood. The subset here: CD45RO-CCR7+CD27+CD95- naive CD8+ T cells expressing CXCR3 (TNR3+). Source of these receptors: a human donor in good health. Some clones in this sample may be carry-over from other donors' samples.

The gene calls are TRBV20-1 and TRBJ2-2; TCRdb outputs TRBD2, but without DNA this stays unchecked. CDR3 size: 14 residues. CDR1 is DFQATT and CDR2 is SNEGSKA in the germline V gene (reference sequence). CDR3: CSARDSGEAGELFF.

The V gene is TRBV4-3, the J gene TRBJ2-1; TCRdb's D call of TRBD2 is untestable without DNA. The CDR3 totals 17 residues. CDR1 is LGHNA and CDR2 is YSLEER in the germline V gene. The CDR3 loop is CASSQTPTSGRANEQFF.

CDR3 in amino acids: CASSQVQGLNQPQHF. J is TRBJ1-5 and V is TRBV4-1. Germline V gene data show CDR1 as MGHRA and CDR2 as YSYEKL. This CDR3 is 15 amino acids long.

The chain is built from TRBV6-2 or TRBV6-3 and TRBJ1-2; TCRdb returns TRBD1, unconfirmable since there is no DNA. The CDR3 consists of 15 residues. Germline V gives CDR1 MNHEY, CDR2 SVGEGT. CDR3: CASSYDGHLNYGYTF.

The CDR3 is CASSQGTTEQFF. The chain combines TRBV4-3 with TRBJ2-1. This CDR3 has 12 amino acids. Germline CDR1 is LGHNA and CDR2 is YSLEER.

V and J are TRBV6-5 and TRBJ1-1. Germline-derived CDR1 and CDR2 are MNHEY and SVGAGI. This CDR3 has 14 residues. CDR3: CASSLRAENTEAFF.

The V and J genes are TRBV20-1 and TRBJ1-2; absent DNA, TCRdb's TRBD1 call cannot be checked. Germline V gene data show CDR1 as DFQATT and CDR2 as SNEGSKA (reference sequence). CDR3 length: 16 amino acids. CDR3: CSARGDRRSFNYGYTF.

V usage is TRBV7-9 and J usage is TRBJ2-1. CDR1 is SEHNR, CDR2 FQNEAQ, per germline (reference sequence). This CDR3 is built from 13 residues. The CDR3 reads CASSLALLNEQFF.